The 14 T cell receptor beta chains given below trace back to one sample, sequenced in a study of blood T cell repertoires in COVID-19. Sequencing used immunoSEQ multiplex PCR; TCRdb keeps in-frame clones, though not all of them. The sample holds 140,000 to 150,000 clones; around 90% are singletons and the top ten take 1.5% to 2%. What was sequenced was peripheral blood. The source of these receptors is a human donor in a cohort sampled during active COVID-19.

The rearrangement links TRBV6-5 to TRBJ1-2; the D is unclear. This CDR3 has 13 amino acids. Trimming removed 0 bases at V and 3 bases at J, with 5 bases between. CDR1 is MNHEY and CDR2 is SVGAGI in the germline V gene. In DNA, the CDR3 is TGTGCCAGCAGTTACTCGAGGTACTATGGCTACACCTTC. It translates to CASSYSRYYGYTF.

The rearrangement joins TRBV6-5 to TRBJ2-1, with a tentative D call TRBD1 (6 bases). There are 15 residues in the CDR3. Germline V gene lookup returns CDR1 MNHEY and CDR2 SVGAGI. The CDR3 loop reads CAIQTAGASLDEQFF. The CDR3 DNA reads TGTGCAATCCAAACCGCAGGGGCGTCGTTGGATGAGCAGTTCTTC.

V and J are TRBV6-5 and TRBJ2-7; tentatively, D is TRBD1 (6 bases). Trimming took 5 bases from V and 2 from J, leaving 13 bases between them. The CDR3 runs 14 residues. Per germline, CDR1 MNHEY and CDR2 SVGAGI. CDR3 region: CASSPGTQAYEQYF. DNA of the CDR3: TGTGCCAGCAGTCCCGGGACACAGGCCTACGAGCAGTACTTC.

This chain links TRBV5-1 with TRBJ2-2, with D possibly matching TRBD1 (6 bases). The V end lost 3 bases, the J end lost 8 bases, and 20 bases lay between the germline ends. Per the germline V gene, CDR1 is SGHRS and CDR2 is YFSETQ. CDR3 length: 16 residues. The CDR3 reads CASSSSGTPNGGELFF. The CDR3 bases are TGCGCCAGCAGCTCCTCCGGGACACCGAATGGTGGGGAGCTGTTTTTT.

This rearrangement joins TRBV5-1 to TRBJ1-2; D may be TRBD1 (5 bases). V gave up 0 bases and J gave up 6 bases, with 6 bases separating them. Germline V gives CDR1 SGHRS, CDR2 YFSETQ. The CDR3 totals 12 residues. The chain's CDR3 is CASSLDRHGYTF. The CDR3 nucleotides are TGCGCCAGCAGCTTGGACAGGCATGGCTACACCTTC.

The DNA for the CDR3 is TGTGCCAGCTCGTTAGGGACAGGGAACGAAGAGACCCAGTACTTC. Translating it yields CASSLGTGNEETQYF. V usage is TRBV9 and J usage is TRBJ2-5; 9 bases line up with TRBD1. Trimming cost V 7 bases and J 3 bases; bases outside gene matches: 10. CDR1 is SGDLS, CDR2 YYNGEE, per germline. The length of the CDR3 is 15 residues.

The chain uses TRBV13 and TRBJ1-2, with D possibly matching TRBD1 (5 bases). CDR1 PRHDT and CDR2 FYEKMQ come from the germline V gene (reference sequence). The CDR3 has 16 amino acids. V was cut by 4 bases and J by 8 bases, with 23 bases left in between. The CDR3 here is CASSSPTQQGRHGYTF. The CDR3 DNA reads TGTGCCAGCAGCTCTCCCACCCAGCAGGGAAGGCACGGCTACACCTTC. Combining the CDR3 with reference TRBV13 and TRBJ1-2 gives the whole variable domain AAGVIQSPRHLIKEKRETATLKCYPIPRHDTVYWYQQGPGQDPQFLISFYEKMQSDKGSIPDRFSAQQFSDYHSELNMSSLELGDSALYFCASSSPTQQGRHGYTFGSGTRLTVV.

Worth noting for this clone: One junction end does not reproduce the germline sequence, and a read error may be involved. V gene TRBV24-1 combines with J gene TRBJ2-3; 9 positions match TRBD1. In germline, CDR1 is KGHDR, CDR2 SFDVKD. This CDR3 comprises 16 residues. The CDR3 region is CVTSEATGGGLDTQYF. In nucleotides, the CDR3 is TGTGTCACCAGTGAAGCCACAGGGGGCGGGTTGGATACGCAGTATTTT.

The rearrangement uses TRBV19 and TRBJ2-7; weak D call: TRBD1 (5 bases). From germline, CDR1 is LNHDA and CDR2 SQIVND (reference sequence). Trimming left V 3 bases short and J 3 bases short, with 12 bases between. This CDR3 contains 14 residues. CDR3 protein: CASSISGASYEQYF. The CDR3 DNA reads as TGTGCCAGTAGTATTAGTGGGGCGAGCTACGAGCAGTACTTC.

Written as DNA, the CDR3 is TGCGCCAGCAGCCAAGAGGGGCAGGGGGCAGGCTATGGCTACACCTTC. This translates into CASSQEGQGAGYGYTF. This chain links TRBV4-1 with TRBJ1-2, with TRBD1 matching over 8 bases. Per germline, CDR1 MGHRA and CDR2 YSYEKL. The CDR3 is 16 amino acids. With 0 bases clipped from V and 4 bases from J, the junction kept 7 bases outside the gene matches.

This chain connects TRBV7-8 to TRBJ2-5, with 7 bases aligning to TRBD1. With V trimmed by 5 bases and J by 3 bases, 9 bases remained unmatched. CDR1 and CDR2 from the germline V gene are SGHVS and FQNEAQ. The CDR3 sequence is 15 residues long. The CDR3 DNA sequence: TGTGCCAGCAGCCCTCCGGGACAGAGGGAAGAGACCCAGTACTTC. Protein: CASSPPGQREETQYF.

CDR3 in DNA: TGTGCCAGCACCGGCGACAGAAACTATGGCTACACCTTC. It translates to CASTGDRNYGYTF. The gene calls are TRBV18 and TRBJ1-2; D is perhaps TRBD1 (5 bases). This CDR3 comprises 13 residues. V lost 8 bases and J 2 bases, leaving 12 bases between the germline ends. CDR1 and CDR2 from the germline V gene are KGHSH and LQKENI.

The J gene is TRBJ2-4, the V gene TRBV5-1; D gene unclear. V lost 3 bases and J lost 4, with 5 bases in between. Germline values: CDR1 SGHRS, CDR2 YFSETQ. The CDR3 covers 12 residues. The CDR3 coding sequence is TGCGCCAGCAGCTCTCAGAAAAACATTCAGTACTTC. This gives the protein CASSSQKNIQYF. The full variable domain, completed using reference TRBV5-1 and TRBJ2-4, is KAGVTQTPRYLIKTRGQQVTLSCSPISGHRSVSWYQQTPGQGLQFLFEYFSETQRNKGNFPGRFSGRQFSNSRSEMNVSTLELGDSALYLCASSSQKNIQYFGAGTRLSVL.

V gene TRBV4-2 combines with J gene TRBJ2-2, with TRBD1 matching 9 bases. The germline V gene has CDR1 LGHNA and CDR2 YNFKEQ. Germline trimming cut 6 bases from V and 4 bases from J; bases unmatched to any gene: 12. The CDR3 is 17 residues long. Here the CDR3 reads CASSQNAGQGGTGELFF. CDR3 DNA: TGTGCCAGCAGTCAAAATGCGGGACAGGGAGGCACCGGGGAGCTGTTTTTT.